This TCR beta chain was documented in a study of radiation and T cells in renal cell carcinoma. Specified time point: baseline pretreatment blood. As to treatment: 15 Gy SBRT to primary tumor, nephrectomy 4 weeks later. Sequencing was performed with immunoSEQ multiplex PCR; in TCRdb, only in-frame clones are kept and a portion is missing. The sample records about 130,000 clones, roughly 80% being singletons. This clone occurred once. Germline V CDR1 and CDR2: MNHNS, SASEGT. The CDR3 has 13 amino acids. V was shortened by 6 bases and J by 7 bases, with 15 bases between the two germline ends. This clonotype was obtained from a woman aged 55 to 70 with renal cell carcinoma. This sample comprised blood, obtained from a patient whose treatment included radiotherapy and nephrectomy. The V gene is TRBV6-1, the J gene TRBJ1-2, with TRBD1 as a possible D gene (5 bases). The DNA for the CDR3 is TGTGCCAGCAGAGGGGACCCCGGCGGTGGCTACACCTTC. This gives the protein CASRGDPGGGYTF.